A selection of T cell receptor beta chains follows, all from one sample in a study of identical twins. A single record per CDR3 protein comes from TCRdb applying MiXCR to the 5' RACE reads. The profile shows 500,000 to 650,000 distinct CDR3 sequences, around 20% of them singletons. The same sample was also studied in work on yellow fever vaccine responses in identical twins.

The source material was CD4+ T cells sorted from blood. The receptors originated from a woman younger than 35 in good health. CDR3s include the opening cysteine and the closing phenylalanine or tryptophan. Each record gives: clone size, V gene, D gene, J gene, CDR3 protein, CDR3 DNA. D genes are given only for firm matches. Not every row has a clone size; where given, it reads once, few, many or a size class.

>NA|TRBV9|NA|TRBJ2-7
CASSGGDRYYDEQYF
TGTGCCAGCAGCGGGGGAGACAGATACTACGACGAGCAGTACTTC
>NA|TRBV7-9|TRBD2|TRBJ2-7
CASSAGVTGLADYEQYF
TGTGCCAGCAGTGCGGGGGTAACGGGACTAGCGGACTACGAGCAGTACTTC
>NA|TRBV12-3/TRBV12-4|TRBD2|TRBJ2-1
CASSFTSLAGSPRDEQFF
TGTGCCAGCAGTTTTACTAGTCTAGCGGGTTCTCCGCGTGATGAGCAGTTCTTC
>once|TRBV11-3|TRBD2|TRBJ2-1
CASTEAGGEQFF
TGTGCCAGCACCGAAGCGGGAGGTGAGCAGTTCTTC
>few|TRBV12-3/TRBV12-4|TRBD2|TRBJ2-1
CASSTLLAGETSF
TGTGCCAGCAGTACGCTACTAGCGGGGGAGACTTCGTTC
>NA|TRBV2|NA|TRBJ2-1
CASSAPQAAYNEQFF
TGTGCCAGCAGTGCCCCGCAGGCCGCCTACAATGAGCAGTTCTTC
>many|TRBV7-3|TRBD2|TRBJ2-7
CASSLTGNSGSYEQYF
TGTGCCAGCAGCTTAACGGGAAATAGCGGGAGCTACGAGCAGTACTTC
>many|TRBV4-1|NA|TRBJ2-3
CASSQARGPADTQYF
TGCGCCAGCAGCCAAGCGCGGGGCCCCGCAGATACGCAGTATTTT
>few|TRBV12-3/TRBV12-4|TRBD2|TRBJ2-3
CASTAGTSPSDTQYF
TGTGCCAGCACCGCCGGGACTAGTCCGTCCGATACGCAGTATTTT
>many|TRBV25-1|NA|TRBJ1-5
CASSGGNQPQHF
TGTGCCAGCAGTGGGGGCAATCAGCCCCAGCATTTT
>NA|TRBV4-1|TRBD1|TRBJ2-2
CASSSPGQGAGGELFF
TGCGCCAGCAGCTCGCCGGGACAGGGGGCGGGCGGGGAGCTGTTTTTT
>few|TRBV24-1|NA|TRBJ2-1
CATSDSSAPYNEQFF
TGTGCCACCAGTGATTCCTCAGCGCCCTACAATGAGCAGTTCTTC
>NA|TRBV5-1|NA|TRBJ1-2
CASSLVLGAAIYGYTF
TGCGCCAGCAGCTTGGTACTTGGGGCAGCCATCTATGGCTACACCTTC
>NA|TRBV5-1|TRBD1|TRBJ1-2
CASRLAKTGTDYGYTF
TGCGCCAGCAGACTGGCTAAGACAGGGACAGACTATGGCTACACCTTC
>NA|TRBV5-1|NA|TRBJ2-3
CASSFTGNLYTDTQYF
TGCGCCAGCAGCTTTACAGGGAATCTCTACACAGATACGCAGTATTTT
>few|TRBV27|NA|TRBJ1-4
CASGRVGGGGRSNEKLFF
TGTGCCAGCGGACGAGTCGGGGGAGGAGGGCGGTCTAATGAAAAACTGTTTTTT
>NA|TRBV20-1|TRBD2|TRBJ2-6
CSAREVAGGPGANVLTF
TGCAGTGCTAGAGAAGTCGCGGGGGGGCCTGGGGCCAACGTCCTGACTTTC
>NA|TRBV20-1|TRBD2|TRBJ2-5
CSARASSGSQTQYF
TGCAGTGCTAGAGCGTCTAGCGGGAGCCAGACCCAGTACTTC
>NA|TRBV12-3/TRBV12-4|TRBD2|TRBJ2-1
CASTLSGRGEQFF
TGTGCCAGCACCCTTAGCGGGAGGGGTGAGCAGTTCTTC
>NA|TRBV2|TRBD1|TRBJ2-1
CASRLQGSTEQFF
TGTGCCAGCAGATTACAGGGGAGTACTGAGCAGTTCTTC
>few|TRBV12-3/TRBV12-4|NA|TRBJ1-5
CASRLGGRGTQHF
TGTGCCAGCAGATTGGGGGGTAGGGGAACCCAGCATTTT
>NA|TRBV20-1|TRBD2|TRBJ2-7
CSARAGLAGQETF
TGCAGTGCTAGAGCGGGACTAGCGGGGCAAGAGACCTTC